The 2 T cell receptor beta chains listed next were all sequenced from one sample in a study of shared clonotypes between healthy human individuals (dated by TCRdb to 2018 to 2021). Libraries were constructed by the immunoSEQ multiplex PCR assay. TCRdb re-hosts the immuneACCESS table, in-frame sequences only. Its copies lack some clones; in the studies checked, an unresolved V gene accounts for under half of them, and the cause for the rest is not known. For this sample the table gives roughly 490,000 clones, of which 75% to 85% were detected only once. Of the sample, about an eighth falls within the top ten clones. Sequencing was performed on PBMCs. The source of these receptors is a woman between 35 and 50 years old in good health. Some clones in this sample may be carry-over from other donors' samples.

V usage is TRBV2 and J usage is TRBJ2-7; 8 nucleotides align to TRBD2. After removal of 6 bases from V and 0 bases from J, the junction contained 7 bases not matched to a gene. The germline CDR1 and CDR2 sequences are SNHLY and FYNNEI. This CDR3 has 15 residues. The DNA of the CDR3 is TGTGCCAGCAGGGGGGGTAGCGGGAACTCCTACGAGCAGTACTTC. It yields the protein CASRGGSGNSYEQYF.

The chain has TRBV6-6 and TRBJ1-2; D gene ambiguous. The CDR3 consists of 13 residues. In germline, CDR1 is MNHNY, CDR2 SVGAGI (reference sequence). V was trimmed by 2 bases and J by 4 bases, leaving 8 bases between them. CDR3 DNA sequence: TGTGCCAGCAGTTACGTGGGAAGCTATGGCTACACCTTC. Its translation is CASSYVGSYGYTF.